The present T cell receptor (beta chain) was sequenced within a study of blood T cell repertoires in COVID-19. Across the whole study: From T cells, B-cell-depleted T cells, or PBMCs came the material, which was cDNA or gDNA.

Germline loops: CDR1 LNHDA, CDR2 SQIVND (reference sequence). The length of the CDR3 is 13 residues. V dropped 1 base and J dropped 5 bases, with 7 bases sitting between them. Original analysis: Estimation of nucleated cell counts was performed using reference gene primer amplification. Assay used: immunoSEQ multiplex PCR; TCRdb lists only in-frame clones, some missing. V, J and clone size are those of that table, while D and trimming were read from the DNA. In the table there are 85,000 to 110,000 clones, roughly 84% of which are singletons. The source material was peripheral blood. V usage is TRBV19 and J usage is TRBJ2-3, with a tentative D call TRBD2 (5 bases). This TCR came from a human donor in a cohort sampled during active COVID-19. The CDR3 nucleotides read TGTGCCAGTAGTATAGGGGCGGGAGATACGCAGTATTTT. As protein: CASSIGAGDTQYF. Full variable domain (outside the CDR3, taken from reference TRBV19 and TRBJ2-3): DGGITQSPKYLFRKEGQNVTLSCEQNLNHDAMYWYRQDPGQGLRLIYYSQIVNDFQKGDIAEGYSVSREKKESFPLTVTSAQKNPTAFYLCASSIGAGDTQYFGPGTRLTVL.